The clone carrying this T cell receptor (beta chain) was detected once. Generated by immunoSEQ multiplex PCR, the TCRdb table keeps only in-frame clones and is missing some. This repertoire shows about 92,000 clones, roughly four fifths found once; its top ten account for 7% to 9%. The CDR3 runs to 19 residues. Germline CDR1 and CDR2: SGDLS and YYNGEE. With V trimmed by 6 bases and J by 4 bases, 19 bases remained unmatched. The source of the sample is a study of a mutant IDH1 vaccine in newly diagnosed glioma. Study at large: The sex distribution of treated patients was about 60% male and approximately 40% female, with a mean age of roughly 40 years.

Time point meaning: baseline, week 1 (first vaccination visit). Treatment in this sample: pre-vaccination baseline after standard-of-care therapy. This TCR derives from a woman between 50 and 59 years old with glioma. This sample comprised PBMCs, obtained from a glioma patient treated with radiotherapy, temozolomide or both. The V call is TRBV9, the J call TRBJ2-5; TRBD1 matches at 12 bases. The CDR3 protein is CASTIGPGTGGLGGETQYF. Written as DNA, the CDR3 is TGTGCCAGCACCATTGGCCCCGGGACAGGGGGCCTCGGAGGAGAGACCCAGTACTTC.